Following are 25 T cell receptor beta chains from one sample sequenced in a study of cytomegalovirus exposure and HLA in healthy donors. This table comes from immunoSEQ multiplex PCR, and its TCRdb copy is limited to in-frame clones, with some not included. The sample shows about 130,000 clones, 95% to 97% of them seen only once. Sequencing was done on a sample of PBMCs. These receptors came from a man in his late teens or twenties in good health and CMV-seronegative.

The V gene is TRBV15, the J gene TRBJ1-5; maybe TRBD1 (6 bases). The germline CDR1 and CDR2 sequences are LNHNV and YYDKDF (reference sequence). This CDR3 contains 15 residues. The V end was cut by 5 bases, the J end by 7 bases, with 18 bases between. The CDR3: CATSERTGTGQPQHF. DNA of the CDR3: TGTGCCACCAGCGAAAGAACAGGGACGGGACAGCCCCAGCATTTT. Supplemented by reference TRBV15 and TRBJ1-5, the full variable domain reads DAMVIQNPRYQVTQFGKPVTLSCSQTLNHNVMYWYQQKSSQAPKLLFHYYDKDFNNEADTPDNFQSRRPNTSFCFLDIRSPGLGDTAMYLCATSERTGTGQPQHFGDGTRLSIL.

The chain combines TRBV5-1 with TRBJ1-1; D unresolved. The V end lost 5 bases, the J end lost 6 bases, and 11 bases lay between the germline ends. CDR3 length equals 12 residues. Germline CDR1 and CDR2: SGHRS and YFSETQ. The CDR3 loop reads CASRLGLAEAFF. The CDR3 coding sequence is TGCGCCAGCAGACTCGGTTTGGCTGAAGCTTTCTTT. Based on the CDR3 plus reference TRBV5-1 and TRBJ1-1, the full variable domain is KAGVTQTPRYLIKTRGQQVTLSCSPISGHRSVSWYQQTPGQGLQFLFEYFSETQRNKGNFPGRFSGRQFSNSRSEMNVSTLELGDSALYLCASRLGLAEAFFGQGTRLTVV.

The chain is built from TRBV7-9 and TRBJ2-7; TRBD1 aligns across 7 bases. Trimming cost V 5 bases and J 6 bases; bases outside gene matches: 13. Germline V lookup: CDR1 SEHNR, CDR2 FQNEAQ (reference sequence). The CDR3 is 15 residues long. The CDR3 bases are TGTGCCAGCAGCCCGCGCCTCAGGGACAGCCCCGAGCAGTACTTC. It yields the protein CASSPRLRDSPEQYF.

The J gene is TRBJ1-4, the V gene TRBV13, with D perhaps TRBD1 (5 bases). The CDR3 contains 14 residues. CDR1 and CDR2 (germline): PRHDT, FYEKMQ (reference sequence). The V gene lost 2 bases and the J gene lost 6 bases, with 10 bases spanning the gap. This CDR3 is CASSLSGGDEKLFF. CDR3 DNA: TGTGCCAGCAGCTTATCAGGAGGGGATGAAAAACTGTTTTTT.

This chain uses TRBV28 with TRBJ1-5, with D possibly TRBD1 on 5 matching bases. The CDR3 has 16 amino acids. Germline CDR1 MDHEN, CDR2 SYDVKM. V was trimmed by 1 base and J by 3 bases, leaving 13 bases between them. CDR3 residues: CASSLYPDSVNQPQHF. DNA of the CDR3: TGTGCCAGCAGTTTATACCCTGACAGCGTCAATCAGCCCCAGCATTTT.

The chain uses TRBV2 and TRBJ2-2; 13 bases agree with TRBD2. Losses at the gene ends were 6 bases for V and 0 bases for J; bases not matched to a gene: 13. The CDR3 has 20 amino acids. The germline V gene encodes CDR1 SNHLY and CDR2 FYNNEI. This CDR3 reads CASSRGLAGRLRANTGELFF. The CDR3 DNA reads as TGTGCCAGCAGCCGGGGACTAGCGGGACGGCTCCGGGCGAACACCGGGGAGCTGTTTTTT.

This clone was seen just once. Here the CDR3 DNA reads TGTGCCATCAGTGAGGGACAGAGCACTGAAGCTTTCTTT. Translated: CAISEGQSTEAFF. The chain has TRBV10-3 and TRBJ1-1; D is possibly TRBD1 (6 bases). V gave up 2 bases and J gave up 4 bases, with 8 bases separating them. The CDR3 is made up of 13 amino acids. The germline CDR1 and CDR2 sequences are ENHRY and SYGVKD.

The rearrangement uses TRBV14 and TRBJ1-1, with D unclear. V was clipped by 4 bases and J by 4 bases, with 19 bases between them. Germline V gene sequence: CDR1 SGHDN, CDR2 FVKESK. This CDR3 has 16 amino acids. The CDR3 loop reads CASSPTATRLSTEAFF. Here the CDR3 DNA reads TGTGCCAGCAGCCCTACCGCGACACGGCTAAGCACTGAAGCTTTCTTT.

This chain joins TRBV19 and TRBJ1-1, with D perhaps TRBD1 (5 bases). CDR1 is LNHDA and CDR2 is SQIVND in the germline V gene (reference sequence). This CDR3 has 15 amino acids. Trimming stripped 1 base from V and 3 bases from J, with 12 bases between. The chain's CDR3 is CASSIGPGPYTEAFF. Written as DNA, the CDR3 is TGTGCCAGTAGTATAGGTCCAGGGCCGTACACTGAAGCTTTCTTT. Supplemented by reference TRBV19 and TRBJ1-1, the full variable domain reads DGGITQSPKYLFRKEGQNVTLSCEQNLNHDAMYWYRQDPGQGLRLIYYSQIVNDFQKGDIAEGYSVSREKKESFPLTVTSAQKNPTAFYLCASSIGPGPYTEAFFGQGTRLTVV.

CDR3 bases: TGTGCCAGCAAAAGCGGCTCGTCATACAATGAGCAGTTCTTC. The encoded protein is CASKSGSSYNEQFF. The rearrangement links TRBV13 to TRBJ2-1; perhaps TRBD2 as D (5 bases). The CDR3 runs to 14 residues. CDR1 and CDR2 (germline): PRHDT, FYEKMQ (reference sequence). Trimming shortened V by 7 bases and J by 4 bases, and 14 bases separated the two germline ends. The full variable domain, rest sourced from reference TRBV13 and TRBJ2-1, is AAGVIQSPRHLIKEKRETATLKCYPIPRHDTVYWYQQGPGQDPQFLISFYEKMQSDKGSIPDRFSAQQFSDYHSELNMSSLELGDSALYFCASKSGSSYNEQFFGPGTRLTVL.

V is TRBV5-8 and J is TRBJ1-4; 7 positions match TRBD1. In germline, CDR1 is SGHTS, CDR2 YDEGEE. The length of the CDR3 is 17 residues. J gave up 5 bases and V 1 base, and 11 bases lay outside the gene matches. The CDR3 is CASSLIRQGQRNEKLFF. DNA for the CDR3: TGTGCCAGCAGCTTGATTCGTCAGGGACAGAGAAATGAAAAACTGTTTTTT. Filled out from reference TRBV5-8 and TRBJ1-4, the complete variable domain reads EAGVTQSPTHLIKTRGQQATLRCSPISGHTSVYWYQQALGLGLQFLLWYDEGEERNRGNFPPRFSGRQFPNYSSELNVNALELEDSALYLCASSLIRQGQRNEKLFFGSGTQLSVL.

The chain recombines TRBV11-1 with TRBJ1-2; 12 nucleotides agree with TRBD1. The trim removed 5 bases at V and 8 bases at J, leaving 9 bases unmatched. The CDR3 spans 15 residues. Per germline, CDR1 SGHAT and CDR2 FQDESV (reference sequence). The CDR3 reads CASSLGTGGAVGYTF. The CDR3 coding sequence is TGTGCCAGCAGCCTCGGGACAGGGGGCGCGGTGGGCTACACCTTC.

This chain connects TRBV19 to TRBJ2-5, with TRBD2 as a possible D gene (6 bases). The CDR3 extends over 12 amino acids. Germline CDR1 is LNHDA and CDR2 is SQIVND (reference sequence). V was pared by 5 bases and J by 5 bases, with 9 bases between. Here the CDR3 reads CASSAGLETQYF. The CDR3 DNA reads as TGTGCCAGTAGTGCGGGGTTGGAGACCCAGTACTTC.

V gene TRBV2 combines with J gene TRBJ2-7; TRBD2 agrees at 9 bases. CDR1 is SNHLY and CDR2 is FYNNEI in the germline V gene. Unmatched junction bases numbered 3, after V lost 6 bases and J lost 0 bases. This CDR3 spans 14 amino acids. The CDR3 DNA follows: TGTGCCAGCAGGCTTAGCGGGAGCTCCTACGAGCAGTACTTC. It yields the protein CASRLSGSSYEQYF.

CDR3 region: CASSFGGKDTQYF. The CDR3 DNA follows: TGTGCCAGCAGTTTTGGAGGAAAAGATACGCAGTATTTT. The rearrangement uses TRBV28 and TRBJ2-3; D is possibly TRBD2 (5 bases). V was trimmed by 3 bases and J by 5 bases, leaving 9 bases between them. CDR1 MDHEN and CDR2 SYDVKM come from the germline V gene. This CDR3 has 13 amino acids.

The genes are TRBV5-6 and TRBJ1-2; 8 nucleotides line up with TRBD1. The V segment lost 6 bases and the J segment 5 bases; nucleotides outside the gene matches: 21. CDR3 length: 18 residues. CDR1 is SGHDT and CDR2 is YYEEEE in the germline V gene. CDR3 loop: CASIDHTLGQGFVYGYTF. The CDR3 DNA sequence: TGTGCCAGCATCGACCACACATTAGGACAGGGTTTTGTGTATGGCTACACCTTC.

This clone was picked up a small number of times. CDR3 loop: CASSPNAIHEQYF. As DNA, the CDR3 is TGTGCCAGCAGTCCCAACGCTATCCACGAGCAGTACTTC. The chain carries TRBV28 and TRBJ2-7; no clear D gene. Trimming stripped 5 bases from V and 5 bases from J, with 13 bases between. Germline CDR1 reads MDHEN; CDR2 reads SYDVKM. The CDR3 runs to 13 residues.

CDR3 in amino acids: CASRRSETQYF. In DNA form, the CDR3 reads TGCGCCAGCAGGAGGTCGGAGACCCAGTACTTC. The chain employs TRBV5-1 and TRBJ2-5, with unresolved D. Trimming left V 5 bases short and J 5 bases short, with 7 bases between. CDR3 length: 11 amino acids. Germline CDR1 SGHRS, CDR2 YFSETQ.

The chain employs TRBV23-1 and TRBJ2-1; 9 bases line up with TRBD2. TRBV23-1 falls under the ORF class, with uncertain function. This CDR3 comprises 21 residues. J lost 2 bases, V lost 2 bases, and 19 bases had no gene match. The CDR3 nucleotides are TGCGCCAGCAGTCAAGTAGTTCCTAGCGGGATAATACCTGGGACCTACAATGAGCAGTTCTTC. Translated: CASSQVVPSGIIPGTYNEQFF.

CDR3 DNA: TGTGCCAGCAGCTTAGGCCTAGCGGGAGAGCAATACAATGAGCAGTTCTTC. Its protein product is CASSLGLAGEQYNEQFF. The rearrangement links TRBV11-2 to TRBJ2-1; 10 nucleotides match TRBD2. CDR1 and CDR2 (germline): SGHAT, FQNNGV. The trim removed 1 base at V and 4 bases at J, leaving 7 bases unmatched. This CDR3 spans 17 amino acids.

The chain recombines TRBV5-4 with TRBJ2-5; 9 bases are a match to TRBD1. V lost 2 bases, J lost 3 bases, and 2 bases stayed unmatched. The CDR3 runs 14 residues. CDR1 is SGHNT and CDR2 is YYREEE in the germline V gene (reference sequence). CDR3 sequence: CASSFGTGKETQYF. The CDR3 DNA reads TGTGCCAGCAGCTTTGGGACAGGGAAAGAGACCCAGTACTTC.

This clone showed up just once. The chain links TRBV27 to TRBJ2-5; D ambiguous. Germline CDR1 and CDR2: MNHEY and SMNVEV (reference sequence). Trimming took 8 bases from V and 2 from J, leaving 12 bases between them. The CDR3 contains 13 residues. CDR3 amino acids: CASGTRVQETQYF. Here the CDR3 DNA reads TGTGCCAGCGGAACCCGGGTACAAGAGACCCAGTACTTC.

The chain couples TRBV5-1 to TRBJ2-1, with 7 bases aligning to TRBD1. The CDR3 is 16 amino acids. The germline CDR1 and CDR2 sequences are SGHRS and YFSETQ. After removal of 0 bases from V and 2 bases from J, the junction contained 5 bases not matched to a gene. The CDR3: CASSLGQGDPYNEQFF. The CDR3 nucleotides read TGCGCCAGCAGCTTGGGACAGGGCGACCCCTACAATGAGCAGTTCTTC. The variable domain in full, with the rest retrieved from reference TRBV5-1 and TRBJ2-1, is KAGVTQTPRYLIKTRGQQVTLSCSPISGHRSVSWYQQTPGQGLQFLFEYFSETQRNKGNFPGRFSGRQFSNSRSEMNVSTLELGDSALYLCASSLGQGDPYNEQFFGPGTRLTVL.

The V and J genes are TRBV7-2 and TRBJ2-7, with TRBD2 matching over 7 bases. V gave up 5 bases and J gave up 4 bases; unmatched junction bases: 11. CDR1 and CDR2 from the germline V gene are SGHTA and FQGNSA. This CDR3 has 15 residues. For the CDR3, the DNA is TGTGCCAGCAGCCTTTCTAGCGGTACACGTTACGAGCAGTACTTC. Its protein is CASSLSSGTRYEQYF.

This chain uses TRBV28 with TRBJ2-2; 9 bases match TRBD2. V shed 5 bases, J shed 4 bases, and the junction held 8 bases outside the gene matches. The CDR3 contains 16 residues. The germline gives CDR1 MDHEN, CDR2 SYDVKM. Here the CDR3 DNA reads TGTGCCAGCAGTCTCTTAGCGGGAGACATCACCGGGGAGCTGTTTTTT. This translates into CASSLLAGDITGELFF.